The 19 T cell receptor beta chains given below trace back to one sample, sequenced in a study of graft-versus-host responses after intestinal transplantation. TCRdb's copy holds only in-frame clones and misses some; the assay was immunoSEQ multiplex PCR. There are approximately 85,000 clones in the sample; approximately 90% occur only once, and about 8% lies in the top ten. For these TCRs, the target antigens are not known. Specimen: unstimulated CD8+ T cells sorted from spleen or lymph node cells, collected before transplant. These TCRs come from a human donor who was the organ donor for an intestinal transplant.

The chain is built from TRBV7-9 and TRBJ1-1, with D possibly TRBD1 on 6 matching bases. The CDR3 is 14 residues long. Trimming pared 7 bases from V and 9 bases from J, leaving 21 bases between. CDR1 SEHNR and CDR2 FQNEAQ come from the germline V gene (reference sequence). This chain's CDR3 is CASTPEQGQGKAFF. The DNA of the CDR3 is TGTGCCAGCACCCCAGAGCAGGGACAAGGGAAAGCTTTCTTT.

The rearrangement joins TRBV1 to TRBJ2-6; the table's D call, TRBD2, was not checked against the DNA. TRBV1 represents a pseudogene. The CDR3 covers 18 residues. The CDR3 nucleotides are TGCACCAGCAGTTTCCGCGGTTTGTGCAAAAGTCGGGCCAACGTCCTGACTTTC. This translates into CTSSFRGLCKSRANVLTF.

The chain recombines TRBV6-5 with TRBJ2-1, with TRBD2 identical over 7 bases. Trimming took 6 bases from V and 5 from J; bases not matched to a gene: 10. Germline V CDR1 and CDR2: MNHEY, SVGAGI. The CDR3 has 15 amino acids. CDR3 sequence reads: CASSPTSEGNNEQFF. The CDR3, as DNA: TGTGCCAGCAGCCCCACTAGCGAGGGGAACAATGAGCAGTTCTTC.

This sequence joins TRBV11-3 and TRBJ2-1; a possible D gene is TRBD2 (5 bases). This CDR3 is 15 amino acids long. In germline, CDR1 is SGHNT, CDR2 YENEEA. V was clipped by 4 bases and J by 5 bases, with 15 bases between them. The CDR3 DNA is TGTGCCAGCAGCTATAGCGAGAAGGTGGACAATGAGCAGTTCTTC. It codes for CASSYSEKVDNEQFF.

V is TRBV5-6 and J is TRBJ2-7, with no clear D. CDR1 and CDR2 (germline): SGHDT, YYEEEE. The CDR3 totals 14 residues. V was clipped by 0 bases and J by 3 bases, with 10 bases between them. CDR3 loop: CASSLGSVGYEQYF. CDR3 sequence (DNA): TGTGCCAGCAGCTTGGGCAGCGTGGGCTACGAGCAGTACTTC.

The V gene is TRBV9, the J gene TRBJ2-7, with D possibly matching TRBD2 (5 bases). V lost 3 bases and J lost 3, with 10 bases in between. Germline CDR1 is SGDLS and CDR2 is YYNGEE. This CDR3 has 13 residues. CDR3 sequence reads: CASSGLKDYEQYF. The CDR3 DNA reads as TGTGCCAGCAGCGGACTAAAGGACTACGAGCAGTACTTC.

A single count supports this clone. V usage is TRBV4-1 and J usage is TRBJ1-5, with 9 positions matching TRBD1. The CDR3 is made up of 16 amino acids. The germline V gene encodes CDR1 MGHRA and CDR2 YSYEKL. The trim removed 2 bases at V and 3 bases at J, leaving 5 bases unmatched. The CDR3 region is CASSQTTGGFNQPQHF. The CDR3 nucleotides read TGCGCCAGCAGCCAAACGACAGGGGGGTTCAATCAGCCCCAGCATTTT.

The chain joins TRBV4-2 to TRBJ2-5; D is ambiguous. Germline V gives CDR1 LGHNA, CDR2 YNFKEQ. The V and J ends lost 0 bases and 1 base respectively, with 9 bases between them. The CDR3 consists of 15 residues. The CDR3 DNA reads as TGTGCCAGCAGCCAAGAACTGGGAATCCAAGAGACCCAGTACTTC. The encoded protein is CASSQELGIQETQYF.

The chain joins TRBV9 to TRBJ2-3; 10 nucleotides agree with TRBD1. Germline CDR1 reads SGDLS; CDR2 reads YYNGEE. Trimming took 1 base from V and 2 from J; bases not matched to a gene: 4. The CDR3 loop spans 16 amino acids. CDR3 in amino acids: CASSVWTGGSTDTQYF. Here the CDR3 DNA reads TGTGCCAGCAGCGTATGGACAGGGGGTTCCACAGATACGCAGTATTTT.

The rearrangement uses TRBV9 and TRBJ2-7, with a possible D match to TRBD1 (5 bases). The CDR3 has 15 residues. The V gene lost 0 bases and the J gene lost 2 bases, with 12 bases spanning the gap. The germline gives CDR1 SGDLS, CDR2 YYNGEE. In DNA form, the CDR3 reads TGTGCCAGCAGCGTAGAGGCAGGGTGGCCCTACGAGCAGTACTTC. This encodes CASSVEAGWPYEQYF.

Written as DNA, the CDR3 is TGTGCCAGCAGCTTTGGGAGCTCCTATAATTCACCCCTCCACTTT. It translates to CASSFGSSYNSPLHF. This sequence joins TRBV5-6 and TRBJ1-6; no reliable D call. The CDR3 length is 15 residues. Between the trimmed V and J ends, which lost 2 bases and 0 bases, there was a span of 6 bases. In germline, CDR1 is SGHDT, CDR2 YYEEEE.

The chain is built from TRBV7-2 and TRBJ2-2, with D possibly matching TRBD2 (5 bases). Trimming cost V 5 bases and J 6 bases, with 10 bases left between them. This CDR3 spans 13 amino acids. Germline V CDR1 and CDR2: SGHTA, FQGNSA. CDR3 bases: TGTGCCAGCAGCCCGACTACCTCCGGGGAGCTGTTTTTT. It yields the protein CASSPTTSGELFF.

The rearrangement links TRBV15 to TRBJ2-7; the match to TRBD1 covers 7 bases. The CDR3 runs to 15 residues. The germline V gene encodes CDR1 LNHNV and CDR2 YYDKDF (reference sequence). Trimming cost V 4 bases and J 0 bases; bases outside gene matches: 6. This CDR3 is CATSTWDSDSYEQYF. The CDR3 DNA reads as TGTGCCACCAGCACTTGGGACAGCGACTCCTACGAGCAGTACTTC.

The genes are TRBV6-4 and TRBJ1-2; D remains ambiguous. This CDR3 comprises 16 residues. Looked up from germline, CDR1 is MRHNA and CDR2 is SNTAGT. Trimming took off 4 bases at V and 4 bases at J, with 19 bases between the two ends. The CDR3 nucleotides read TGTGCCAGCAGTGTCGGCGCACACGGAAAGACCTATGGCTACACCTTC. Its translation is CASSVGAHGKTYGYTF.

CDR3 sequence: CASSSSPDTQYF. The CDR3 nucleotides are TGTGCCAGCAGTTCTAGCCCAGATACGCAGTATTTT. The chain is built from TRBV27 and TRBJ2-3, with a possible D match to TRBD2 (5 bases). With 4 bases removed from V and 4 bases from J, the gap between germline ends came to 6 bases. The CDR3 runs 12 residues. Germline CDR1 reads MNHEY; CDR2 reads SMNVEV (reference sequence).

The rearrangement joins TRBV28 to TRBJ1-1; TRBD1 matches 9 bases. CDR1 and CDR2 from the germline V gene are MDHEN and SYDVKM. J was trimmed by 3 bases and V by 5 bases; bases with no gene match: 22. The CDR3 is 20 residues long. The DNA of the CDR3 is TGTGCCAGCAGTCTAACTACTTTGGGGCGATGGGACAGGGTGGACACTGAAGCTTTCTTT. It specifies CASSLTTLGRWDRVDTEAFF.

This clone was recorded once. The chain links TRBV9 to TRBJ1-1; D is perhaps TRBD1 (5 bases). The V end was cut by 0 bases, the J end by 3 bases, with 9 bases between. Germline loops: CDR1 SGDLS, CDR2 YYNGEE. There are 14 residues in the CDR3. CDR3: CASSVAGDDTEAFF. As DNA, the CDR3 is TGTGCCAGCAGCGTAGCGGGGGACGACACTGAAGCTTTCTTT.

DNA of the CDR3: TGTGCCAGCAGCAAAGCAGTAACTAGCGGTACGCAGTATTTT. It encodes CASSKAVTSGTQYF. V usage is TRBV21-1 and J usage is TRBJ2-3; the D call in the table, TRBD2, was not verified against the DNA. TRBV21-1 has pseudogene status. The CDR3 length is 14 residues.

In this sample, this clone turned up once. The rearrangement uses TRBV5-5 and TRBJ2-3; 9 nucleotides line up with TRBD1. CDR1 and CDR2 from the germline V gene are SGHKS and YYEKEE (reference sequence). The ends lost 6 bases at V and 7 bases at J; junction bases unmatched: 9. CDR3 length: 14 amino acids. CDR3 DNA: TGTGCCAGCACCGGGACAGGGATGATGAATACGCAGTATTTT. It is translated as CASTGTGMMNTQYF.